The entry below gives a single TCR beta chain sequence along with its context. Its antigen is not known. TCRdb used MiXCR to reprocess the 5' RACE reads, holding one entry per CDR3 protein. The data contain around 340,000 distinct CDR3 sequences, roughly 22% of them singletons. This record comes from a study of CD8 T cells in ankylosing spondylitis. Study-wide points: Reportedly, matched ankylosing spondylitis synovial fluid was significantly enriched for disease-linked clones.

Germline V gives CDR1 SGHRS, CDR2 YFSETQ. This CDR3 is built from 14 residues. V was trimmed by 4 bases and J by 8 bases, leaving 16 bases between them. This chain uses TRBV5-1 with TRBJ1-3; D is uncertain. This TCR derives from a male donor with ankylosing spondylitis or in good health (not recorded which). The specimen was blood, either unsorted or a sorted T cell fraction (not recorded which). As DNA, the CDR3 is TGCGCCAGCAGCCCTGGGTCCTGGGGTGACACCATATATTTT. Its translation: CASSPGSWGDTIYF.